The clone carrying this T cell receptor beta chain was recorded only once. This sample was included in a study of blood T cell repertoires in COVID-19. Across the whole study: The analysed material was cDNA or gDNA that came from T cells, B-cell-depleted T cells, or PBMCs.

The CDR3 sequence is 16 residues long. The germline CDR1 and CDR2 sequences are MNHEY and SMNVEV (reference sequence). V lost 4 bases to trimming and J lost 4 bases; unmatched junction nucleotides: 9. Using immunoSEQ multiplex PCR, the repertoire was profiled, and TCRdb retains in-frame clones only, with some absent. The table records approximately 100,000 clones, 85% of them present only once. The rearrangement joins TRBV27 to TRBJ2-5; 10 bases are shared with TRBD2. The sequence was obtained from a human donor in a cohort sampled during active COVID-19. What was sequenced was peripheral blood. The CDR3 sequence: CASSSKGTSDGETQYF. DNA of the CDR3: TGTGCCAGCAGTTCAAAAGGGACTAGCGACGGAGAGACCCAGTACTTC.